This passage covers 14 T cell receptor beta chains from one sample sequenced in a study of blood T cell repertoires in COVID-19. The repertoire was sequenced with immunoSEQ multiplex PCR; TCRdb's copy has only in-frame clones and lacks some. The sample lists about 260,000 clones, 88% occurring once. The sample comprised peripheral blood. The source is a man aged 60-69 years who had recovered from COVID-19.

V and J are TRBV7-8 and TRBJ2-2, with 7 bases that match TRBD1. This CDR3 contains 15 residues. The ends lost 3 bases at V and 3 bases at J; junction bases unmatched: 4. Germline-derived CDR1 and CDR2 are SGHVS and FQNEAQ. CDR3 DNA: TGTGCCAGCAGCTTCCGGACAGGTTACACCGGGGAGCTGTTTTTT. This encodes CASSFRTGYTGELFF.

The chain uses TRBV4-2 and TRBJ2-5; 10 bases are a match to TRBD2. Looked up from germline, CDR1 is LGHNA and CDR2 is YNFKEQ. With V trimmed by 4 bases and J by 2 bases, 10 bases remained unmatched. CDR3 length equals 17 residues. As DNA, the CDR3 is TGTGCCAGCAGCCCTGCACTACTAGCGGGGTCACAAGAGACCCAGTACTTC. It yields the protein CASSPALLAGSQETQYF.

J is TRBJ2-1 and V is TRBV9, with 13 bases matching TRBD2. This CDR3 is built from 16 residues. CDR1 is SGDLS and CDR2 is YYNGEE in the germline V gene. V trimming: 0 bases; J trimming: 6 bases; junction bases outside the gene matches: 3. CDR3 nucleotides: TGTGCCAGCAGCGTAGCCCGACTAGCGGGGGGCAATGAGCAGTTCTTC. Protein product: CASSVARLAGGNEQFF. Complete variable domain (other parts from reference TRBV9 and TRBJ2-1): DSGVTQTPKHLITATGQRVTLRCSPRSGDLSVYWYQQSLDQGLQFLIQYYNGEERAKGNILERFSAQQFPDLHSELNLSSLELGDSALYFCASSVARLAGGNEQFFGPGTRLTVL.

The V and J genes are TRBV6-5 and TRBJ1-3; D not certain. CDR1 is MNHEY, CDR2 SVGAGI, per germline. The CDR3 is made up of 16 amino acids. Deletions cut 4 bases from V and 2 bases from J, with 15 bases between. The CDR3 region is CASSSYSGPAGNTIYF. CDR3 in DNA: TGTGCCAGCAGTTCATACAGCGGACCCGCTGGAAACACCATATATTTT.

The chain joins TRBV5-1 to TRBJ1-4; 10 bases are a match to TRBD1. Unmatched junction bases numbered 5, after V lost 1 base and J lost 8 bases. The CDR3 has 15 amino acids. Germline assignment: CDR1 SGHRS and CDR2 YFSETQ. This chain's CDR3 is CASSLYMDRGEKLFF. The CDR3 nucleotides read TGCGCCAGCAGCTTGTACATGGACAGGGGGGAAAAACTGTTTTTT.

The chain combines TRBV5-1 with TRBJ2-2; TRBD2 matches at 9 bases. Germline assignment: CDR1 SGHRS and CDR2 YFSETQ. The CDR3 totals 15 residues. J lost 6 bases, V lost 5 bases, and 8 bases had no gene match. The CDR3: CASRGLAPGAGELFF. The DNA for the CDR3 is TGCGCCAGCAGGGGACTAGCCCCAGGGGCCGGGGAGCTGTTTTTT.

V gene TRBV19 combines with J gene TRBJ1-3; D perhaps matches TRBD1 (5 bases). Germline V lookup: CDR1 LNHDA, CDR2 SQIVND (reference sequence). The CDR3 sequence is 16 residues long. The V end lost 4 bases, the J end lost 0 bases, and 13 bases lay between the germline ends. The CDR3 region has the DNA TGTGCCAGTAGTACCAGCACAGGTGCCTCTGGAAACACCATATATTTT. This encodes CASSTSTGASGNTIYF.

In its sample, this clone was seen a few times. The chain uses TRBV6-2 or TRBV6-3 and TRBJ2-5; D not resolved. CDR1 MNHEY and CDR2 SVGEGT come from the germline V gene. CDR3 length: 14 residues. The ends were cut back, 0 bases at V and 5 bases at J, with 10 bases in the middle. For the CDR3, the DNA is TGTGCCAGCAGTTACTCGCGGCTTGGGGAGACCCAGTACTTC. Its translation: CASSYSRLGETQYF.

The chain is built from TRBV14 and TRBJ2-7; D remains ambiguous. The CDR3 is 14 amino acids. V shed 0 bases and J shed 0 bases, with 6 bases lying between them. CDR1 SGHDN and CDR2 FVKESK come from the germline V gene. The CDR3 DNA sequence: TGTGCCAGCAGCCAAGACAGAACCTCCTACGAGCAGTACTTC. This gives the protein CASSQDRTSYEQYF. Full variable domain (remainder filled in from reference TRBV14 and TRBJ2-7): EAGVTQFPSHSVIEKGQTVTLRCDPISGHDNLYWYRRVMGKEIKFLLHFVKESKQDESGMPNNRFLAERTGGTYSTLKVQPAELEDSGVYFCASSQDRTSYEQYFGPGTRLTVT.

V and J are TRBV3-1 (or the pseudogene TRBV3-2) and TRBJ2-1; D uncertain. Germline V lookup: CDR1 LGHDT, CDR2 YNNKEL (reference sequence). The ends were cut back, 0 bases at V and 3 bases at J, with 9 bases in the middle. The length of the CDR3 is 15 residues. CDR3 sequence (DNA): TGTGCCAGCAGCCAAGACAGGCAGATCTACAATGAGCAGTTCTTC. This encodes CASSQDRQIYNEQFF.

The chain carries TRBV27 and TRBJ1-1; 8 nucleotides agree with TRBD1. The CDR3 has 15 amino acids. Germline CDR1 and CDR2: MNHEY and SMNVEV (reference sequence). V trimming: 6 bases; J trimming: 0 bases; junction bases outside the gene matches: 6. In nucleotides, the CDR3 is TGTGCCAGCAGGTTGGGGACAGGTATGAACACTGAAGCTTTCTTT. As protein: CASRLGTGMNTEAFF.

J is TRBJ2-1 and V is TRBV14; D unresolved. There are 15 residues in the CDR3. V lost 3 bases to trimming and J lost 2 bases, with 11 bases between them. Germline CDR1 is SGHDN and CDR2 is FVKESK. The CDR3 DNA is TGTGCCAGCAGCCAGTACAGCAAACCCTACAATGAGCAGTTCTTC. Translated, it gives CASSQYSKPYNEQFF.

The gene calls are TRBV7-8 and TRBJ1-1; a possible D gene is TRBD1 (6 bases). This CDR3 has 13 residues. Deletions cut 7 bases from V and 5 bases from J, with 14 bases between. The V gene's germline CDR1 is SGHVS and CDR2 FQNEAQ. CDR3 in amino acids: CASNGQPSTEAFF. CDR3 bases: TGTGCCAGCAACGGACAGCCGTCGACTGAAGCTTTCTTT.

This chain connects TRBV9 to TRBJ2-3; weak D call: TRBD1 (5 bases). The CDR3 spans 14 residues. Germline V lookup: CDR1 SGDLS, CDR2 YYNGEE. Trimming cost V 0 bases and J 5 bases, with 10 bases left between them. CDR3 nucleotides: TGTGCCAGCAGCGTAGGGCAGGGAAAAGATACGCAGTATTTT. Its translation is CASSVGQGKDTQYF.